These 10 T cell receptor beta chains came from one sample sequenced in a study of blood T cell repertoires in COVID-19. Here immunoSEQ multiplex PCR was the method, and the copy in TCRdb shows in-frame clones only, minus some. Here the sample spans tens of thousands of clones, under 85% being singletons. Sequenced sample: peripheral blood. The receptor source for this set is a woman older than 75 with active or convalescent COVID-19.

This rearrangement joins TRBV19 to TRBJ1-2; D is perhaps TRBD1 (5 bases). Per germline, CDR1 LNHDA and CDR2 SQIVND (reference sequence). The CDR3 runs to 14 residues. Trimming shortened V by 8 bases and J by 5 bases, and 18 bases separated the two germline ends. Here the CDR3 reads CASGHAGRDYGYTF. CDR3 bases: TGTGCCAGTGGACATGCGGGGCGTGATTATGGCTACACCTTC.

This chain connects TRBV6-1 to TRBJ1-1, with 7 bases lining up with TRBD1. Germline CDR1 reads MNHNS; CDR2 reads SASEGT. J was trimmed by 5 bases and V by 1 base; bases with no gene match: 10. This CDR3 is built from 16 residues. CDR3 protein: CASSEVRGRGKTEAFF. The CDR3 DNA reads TGTGCCAGCAGTGAAGTGAGGGGCAGGGGGAAAACTGAAGCTTTCTTT.

V gene TRBV11-3 combines with J gene TRBJ2-7, with 7 bases aligning to TRBD1. The length of the CDR3 is 15 residues. V shed 0 bases, J shed 2 bases, and the junction held 4 bases outside the gene matches. Germline V CDR1 and CDR2: SGHNT, YENEEA. The CDR3 reads CASSLDPQGAYEQYF. CDR3 DNA: TGTGCCAGCAGCTTAGATCCCCAGGGGGCCTACGAGCAGTACTTC.

The chain recombines TRBV20-1 with TRBJ2-3; D gene ambiguous. There are 11 residues in the CDR3. CDR1 and CDR2 (germline): DFQATT, SNEGSKA (reference sequence). Trimming took off 5 bases at V and 2 bases at J, with 5 bases between the two ends. The DNA of the CDR3 is TGCAGTGCTCTGTACACAGATACGCAGTATTTT. Encoded protein: CSALYTDTQYF.

The J gene is TRBJ1-5, the V gene TRBV19, with 8 positions matching TRBD1. V lost 6 bases and J lost 2; bases outside the gene matches: 12. This CDR3 has 17 amino acids. Germline V gene data show CDR1 as LNHDA and CDR2 as SQIVND (reference sequence). For the CDR3, the DNA is TGTGCCAGTAGAAGGGATTTAGGACAGGGTGGCAATCAGCCCCAGCATTTT. Its translation: CASRRDLGQGGNQPQHF.

The V gene is TRBV5-5, the J gene TRBJ1-1; TRBD1 matches 11 bases. The CDR3 runs 19 residues. Trimming at V came to 4 bases and at J to 4 bases, leaving 18 bases not matched to a gene. Germline CDR1 is SGHKS and CDR2 is YYEKEE (reference sequence). The chain's CDR3 is CASSPSDRGRGGTLTEAFF. The CDR3 nucleotides read TGTGCCAGCAGCCCCTCGGACAGGGGGCGAGGAGGGACACTCACTGAAGCTTTCTTT.

The V and J genes are TRBV25-1 and TRBJ2-1; TRBD2 matches 9 bases. The trim removed 3 bases at V and 4 bases at J, leaving 4 bases unmatched. Germline CDR1 MGHDK, CDR2 SYGVNS. The CDR3 has 15 residues. Here the CDR3 DNA reads TGTGCCAGCAGTGATGCGGGGGGGCATTACAATGAGCAGTTCTTC. This encodes CASSDAGGHYNEQFF.

This rearrangement joins TRBV5-1 to TRBJ1-2, with TRBD1 as a possible D gene (6 bases). This CDR3 is 20 amino acids long. The germline gives CDR1 SGHRS, CDR2 YFSETQ. Trimming left V 0 bases short and J 3 bases short, with 27 bases between. CDR3 sequence reads: CASSLAVAGAEARAYYGYTF. In DNA, the CDR3 is TGCGCCAGCAGCTTGGCCGTCGCGGGGGCGGAAGCCCGAGCTTACTATGGCTACACCTTC. Full variable domain (missing parts from reference TRBV5-1 and TRBJ1-2): KAGVTQTPRYLIKTRGQQVTLSCSPISGHRSVSWYQQTPGQGLQFLFEYFSETQRNKGNFPGRFSGRQFSNSRSEMNVSTLELGDSALYLCASSLAVAGAEARAYYGYTFGSGTRLTVV.

The V gene is TRBV9, the J gene TRBJ1-5, with no clear D. Trimming removed 0 bases from V and 2 bases from J, with 6 bases in between. The CDR3 sequence is 14 residues long. Germline CDR1 SGDLS, CDR2 YYNGEE. The CDR3 DNA reads TGTGCCAGCAGCGTAGGGGCAGGCAATCAGCCCCAGCATTTT. Protein sequence: CASSVGAGNQPQHF.

In its sample, this clone was seen a few times. This chain links TRBV5-1 with TRBJ2-1; TRBD2 matches at 8 bases. The CDR3 totals 15 residues. CDR1 SGHRS and CDR2 YFSETQ come from the germline V gene. Germline trimming cut 4 bases from V and 3 bases from J; bases unmatched to any gene: 6. In DNA form, the CDR3 reads TGCGCCAGCAGCACAGCGGGGGCCGACTACAATGAGCAGTTCTTC. Translated, it gives CASSTAGADYNEQFF.